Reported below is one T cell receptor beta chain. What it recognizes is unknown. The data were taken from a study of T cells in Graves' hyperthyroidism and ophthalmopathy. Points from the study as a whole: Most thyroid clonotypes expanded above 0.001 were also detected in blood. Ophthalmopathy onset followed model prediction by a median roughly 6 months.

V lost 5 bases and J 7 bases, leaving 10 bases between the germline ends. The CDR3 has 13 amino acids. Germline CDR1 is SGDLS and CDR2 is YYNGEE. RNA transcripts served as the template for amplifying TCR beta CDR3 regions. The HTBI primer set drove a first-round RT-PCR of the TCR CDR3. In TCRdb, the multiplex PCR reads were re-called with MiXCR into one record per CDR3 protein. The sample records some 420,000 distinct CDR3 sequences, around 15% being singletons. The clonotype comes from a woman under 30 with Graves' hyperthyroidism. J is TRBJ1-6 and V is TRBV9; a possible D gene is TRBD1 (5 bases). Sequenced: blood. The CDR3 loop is CASRGVGNSPLHF. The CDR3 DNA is TGTGCCAGCAGAGGGGTAGGCAATTCACCCCTCCACTTT.